A selection of T cell receptor beta chains follows, all from one sample in a study of blood T cell repertoires in COVID-19. Sequencing was performed with immunoSEQ multiplex PCR; in TCRdb, only in-frame clones are kept and a portion is missing. The sample lists more than 95,000 clones; roughly 80% were seen once. Sequenced input: peripheral blood. The receptors come from a woman in her 70s with acute or convalescent COVID-19. Both conserved end residues are part of each CDR3. The D gene is left open where the match is weak. Not all rows give a size; the values are once, few, many and, for expanded clones, a class.

j_call d_call clone_size v_call cdr3_aa cdr3_nt
TRBJ1-3 NA NA TRBV7-6 CASTEGSSGNTIYF TGTGCCAGCACGGAGGGAAGCTCTGGAAACACCATATATTTT
TRBJ2-2 TRBD1 NA TRBV9 CASSVPPTGVPGELFF TGTGCCAGCAGCGTACCTCCTACAGGGGTCCCCGGGGAGCTGTTTTTT
TRBJ2-2 TRBD1 once TRBV18 CASSPERTGWGTGELFF TGTGCCAGCTCACCCGAACGGACAGGGTGGGGCACCGGGGAGCTGTTTTTT
TRBJ2-5 NA NA TRBV6-5 CASRRGPGAQYF TGTGCCAGCAGGAGAGGCCCGGGGGCCCAGTACTTC
TRBJ2-2 NA NA TRBV5-4 CASSTPTGPGELFF TGTGCCAGCAGCACGCCAACAGGGCCCGGGGAGCTGTTTTTT
TRBJ2-2 NA few TRBV7-2 CASSHRQQGNTGELFF TGTGCCAGCAGCCACCGCCAACAGGGAAACACCGGGGAGCTGTTTTTT
TRBJ2-2 NA once TRBV5-1 CASSLAQGIGELFF TGCGCCAGCAGCTTGGCCCAGGGGATCGGGGAGCTGTTTTTT
TRBJ2-7 TRBD2 NA TRBV11-2 CASSLVLLAGGNYEQYF TGTGCCAGCAGCTTAGTCCTCCTAGCGGGGGGGAACTACGAGCAGTACTTC
TRBJ1-6 NA few TRBV27 CASSLRRSDSPLHF TGTGCCAGCAGTTTGAGGAGGAGTGATTCACCCCTCCACTTT
TRBJ1-2 NA NA TRBV28 CASQPSGTTTNYGYTF TGTGCCAGCCAGCCCTCGGGGACAACGACTAACTATGGCTACACCTTC
TRBJ1-4 NA NA TRBV30 CAWSQREKLFF TGTGCCTGGAGCCAGAGGGAAAAACTGTTTTTT
TRBJ2-7 NA NA TRBV11-2 CASKSGGYEQYF TGTGCCAGCAAGAGCGGCGGCTACGAGCAGTACTTC
TRBJ2-7 TRBD2 NA TRBV6-6 CASSYAERGLYEQYF TGTGCCAGCAGTTACGCGGAGCGGGGCCTCTACGAGCAGTACTTC
TRBJ1-2 NA NA TRBV29-1 CSVLQGFDGYTF TGCAGCGTCTTACAGGGTTTTGATGGCTACACCTTC
TRBJ1-2 TRBD1 few TRBV3-1/TRBV3-2 CASSQVTGGFGYTF TGTGCCAGCAGCCAGGTTACAGGGGGCTTTGGCTACACCTTC
TRBJ2-7 NA NA TRBV10-2 CASNRAGTYEQYF TGCGCCAGCAACCGAGCAGGGACCTACGAGCAGTACTTC
TRBJ2-7 TRBD2 NA TRBV11-2 CASSLSGGGYEQYF TGTGCCAGCAGCCTTAGCGGGGGGGGATACGAGCAGTACTTC
TRBJ2-3 NA NA TRBV29-1 CSRSAGLTDTQYF TGCAGCCGGTCGGCGGGCCTCACAGATACGCAGTATTTT
TRBJ1-5 NA NA TRBV30 CAWSAGTTYQPQHF TGTGCCTGGAGTGCCGGGACTACCTATCAGCCCCAGCATTTT
TRBJ1-5 TRBD1 few TRBV2 CASSGTGHQPQHF TGTGCCAGCAGTGGGACAGGGCACCAGCCCCAGCATTTT
TRBJ2-2 NA NA TRBV30 CAWSVGRQMNTGELFF TGTGCCTGGAGTGTAGGGCGACAGATGAACACCGGGGAGCTGTTTTTT
TRBJ1-5 TRBD1 NA TRBV19 CASGDRAQQPQHF TGTGCCAGTGGCGACAGGGCGCAGCAGCCCCAGCATTTT
TRBJ2-7 TRBD2 NA TRBV5-1 CPSLSGRGGRGWEQYF TGCCCCAGCTTGAGCGGTCGGGGGGGCCGGGGGTGGGAGCAGTACTTC
TRBJ1-6 NA NA TRBV28 CASSLRDTRRNSPLHF TGTGCCAGCAGTCTTCGGGACACCCGGCGTAATTCACCCCTCCACTTT
TRBJ2-7 NA NA TRBV10-3 CATTPRGGSYEQYF TGTGCCACCACCCCCCGCGGAGGGTCCTACGAGCAGTACTTC
TRBJ1-2 NA NA TRBV29-1 CSVEVTVGGYTF TGCAGCGTTGAAGTAACAGTAGGTGGCTACACCTTC
TRBJ1-1 NA NA TRBV5-4 CASSLPNPNTEAFF TGTGCCAGCAGCTTGCCTAATCCGAACACTGAAGCTTTCTTT
TRBJ1-2 NA NA TRBV15 CATRGGGSGYGYTF TGTGCCACCAGGGGGGGAGGGTCGGGCTATGGCTACACCTTC
TRBJ1-5 TRBD1 once TRBV5-6 CASSLGPGQGGQPQHF TGTGCCAGCAGCTTGGGCCCGGGACAGGGTGGACAGCCCCAGCATTTT
TRBJ1-6 NA NA TRBV9 CASSVVGTYNSPLHF TGTGCCAGCAGCGTAGTGGGCACCTATAATTCACCCCTCCACTTT
TRBJ2-3 TRBD2 NA TRBV13 CASSSRLAGYSTDTQYF TGTGCCAGCAGCTCGCGACTAGCGGGGTATAGCACAGATACGCAGTATTTT
TRBJ1-1 NA few TRBV6-2/TRBV6-3 CASSYGGQSANTEAFF TGTGCCAGCAGTTACGGAGGACAGTCCGCGAACACTGAAGCTTTCTTT
TRBJ1-1 TRBD1 NA TRBV5-8 CASSDLTGGTEAFF TGTGCCAGCAGCGACCTGACAGGGGGCACTGAAGCTTTCTTT
TRBJ1-2 TRBD1 NA TRBV9 CASSEGQGQPFYGYTF TGTGCCAGCAGCGAGGGACAGGGCCAACCCTTCTATGGCTACACCTTC
TRBJ1-5 NA NA TRBV2 CAGQQGPNQPQHF TGTGCCGGTCAACAGGGTCCCAATCAGCCCCAGCATTTT
TRBJ1-1 NA few TRBV19 CASSTLQGYLREAFF TGTGCCAGTAGTACTCTACAGGGTTATTTGCGGGAAGCTTTCTTT
TRBJ1-3 NA NA TRBV2 CASSAGVPGNTIYF TGTGCCAGCAGCGCAGGTGTACCTGGAAACACCATATATTTT